Each of the 3 T cell receptor beta chains below was sequenced from the same sample in a study of blood T cell repertoires in COVID-19. The table came from immunoSEQ multiplex PCR; TCRdb's copy has only in-frame clones and leaves some out. The table shows around 100,000 clones, with around four fifths occurring only once. The sequenced sample consisted of peripheral blood. The receptors originated from a human donor in a cohort sampled during active COVID-19.

A remark on this clone: Distinct nucleotide sequences in the sample also encode this CDR3. The rearrangement links TRBV19 to TRBJ1-1; D unresolved. This CDR3 spans 13 amino acids. Trimming shortened V by 3 bases and J by 1 base, and 6 bases separated the two germline ends. CDR1 and CDR2 from the germline V gene are LNHDA and SQIVND (reference sequence). This chain's CDR3 is CASSIRQNTEAFF. The CDR3 DNA follows: TGTGCCAGTAGTATCAGGCAGAACACTGAAGCTTTCTTT. The full variable domain, completed using reference TRBV19 and TRBJ1-1, is DGGITQSPKYLFRKEGQNVTLSCEQNLNHDAMYWYRQDPGQGLRLIYYSQIVNDFQKGDIAEGYSVSREKKESFPLTVTSAQKNPTAFYLCASSIRQNTEAFFGQGTRLTVV.

The chain uses TRBV18 and TRBJ1-1, with 10 bases identical to TRBD1. The CDR3 runs to 15 residues. Germline V gene lookup returns CDR1 KGHSH and CDR2 LQKENI. V lost 3 bases and J lost 8; bases outside the gene matches: 9. Written as DNA, the CDR3 is TGTGCCAGCTCACCCCAGACAGGGGGCCAGGTGGAAGCTTTCTTT. It translates to CASSPQTGGQVEAFF.

Only a few counts were recorded for this clone. This chain uses TRBV27 with TRBJ2-7; TRBD2 agrees at 8 bases. Trimming removed 5 bases from V and 3 bases from J; junction bases left unmatched: 12. The CDR3 extends over 16 amino acids. Germline V gives CDR1 MNHEY, CDR2 SMNVEV (reference sequence). This CDR3 is CASSGLTGGDRYEQYF. In DNA form, the CDR3 reads TGTGCCAGCAGTGGCTTGACGGGGGGGGACCGCTACGAGCAGTACTTC.